The 11 T cell receptor beta chains in this list originate from one sample, sequenced in a study. A single record per CDR3 protein comes from TCRdb applying MiXCR to the 5' RACE reads. The table has tens of thousands of distinct CDR3 sequences, around 24% seen once. The material sequenced was tumor-infiltrating naive CD4+ T cells sorted from the breast tumor. Subset here: naive CD4+ T cells, CD4+CD45RA+CD25-. Every receptor here comes from a female donor with breast cancer.

The V and J genes are TRBV5-1 and TRBJ1-1; D not certain. CDR1 SGHRS and CDR2 YFSETQ come from the germline V gene. There are 13 residues in the CDR3. Trimming stripped 2 bases from V and 0 bases from J, with 5 bases between. The CDR3 region has the DNA TGCGCCAGCAGCTTTGAGATGAACACTGAAGCTTTCTTT. Its translation is CASSFEMNTEAFF. The full variable domain, in which reference TRBV5-1 and TRBJ1-1 provide the parts outside the CDR3, is KAGVTQTPRYLIKTRGQQVTLSCSPISGHRSVSWYQQTPGQGLQFLFEYFSETQRNKGNFPGRFSGRQFSNSRSEMNVSTLELGDSALYLCASSFEMNTEAFFGQGTRLTVV.

This clonotype has a count of ten or more. The genes are TRBV27 and TRBJ1-2; 12 nucleotides align to TRBD1. CDR1 is MNHEY and CDR2 is SMNVEV in the germline V gene (reference sequence). CDR3 length: 16 residues. V trimming: 4 bases; J trimming: 8 bases; junction bases outside the gene matches: 11. The chain's CDR3 is CASSSDGTGGGKGYTF. The CDR3 region has the DNA TGTGCCAGCAGTTCGGACGGGACAGGGGGCGGGAAGGGCTACACCTTC.

A few counts support this clonotype. The rearrangement uses TRBV6-5 and TRBJ1-5; 7 nucleotides match TRBD1. The V gene's germline CDR1 is MNHEY and CDR2 SVGAGI. CDR3 size: 14 residues. V lost 4 bases to trimming and J lost 10 bases; unmatched junction nucleotides: 10. CDR3 protein: CASSLNGQVPPQHF. CDR3 in DNA: TGTGCCAGCAGTTTGAACGGACAGGTCCCCCCCCAGCATTTT.

The chain recombines TRBV4-1 with TRBJ2-4; possible D gene TRBD1, 6 bases. The CDR3 runs 14 residues. Trimming took 0 bases from V and 9 from J, leaving 12 bases between them. The V gene's germline CDR1 is MGHRA and CDR2 YSYEKL. The CDR3 DNA reads as TGCGCCAGCAGCCAAGATTTTCAGGGGCGCATTCAGTACTTC. Amino acid sequence: CASSQDFQGRIQYF.

Ten or more counts support this clonotype. V is TRBV9 and J is TRBJ2-1; 7 bases are a match to TRBD2. CDR1 is SGDLS and CDR2 is YYNGEE in the germline V gene. Trimming removed 0 bases from V and 4 bases from J; junction bases left unmatched: 10. The length of the CDR3 is 17 residues. CDR3 sequence reads: CASSVEALADLYNEQFF. Here the CDR3 DNA reads TGTGCCAGCAGCGTAGAGGCGCTAGCGGATCTTTACAATGAGCAGTTCTTC.

J is TRBJ2-1 and V is TRBV7-2; tentative D call: TRBD2 (6 bases). CDR1 SGHTA and CDR2 FQGNSA come from the germline V gene. This CDR3 is 14 amino acids long. V gave up 1 base and J gave up 5 bases, with 9 bases separating them. The CDR3 sequence: CASSLGRTNNEQFF. The CDR3 DNA reads TGTGCCAGCAGCTTAGGCAGGACTAACAATGAGCAGTTCTTC.

This clonotype was detected many times. This sequence joins TRBV5-1 and TRBJ2-7; 10 bases match TRBD2. Germline values: CDR1 SGHRS, CDR2 YFSETQ. The CDR3 runs 17 residues. V lost 4 bases, J lost 3 bases, and 13 bases stayed unmatched. The CDR3 DNA is TGCGCCAGCAGCCCGTATCCAATAGCGGGAGGATTCTACGAGCAGTACTTC. This gives the protein CASSPYPIAGGFYEQYF.

This clonotype turned up a few times. The rearrangement uses TRBV9 and TRBJ1-1; tentative D call: TRBD1 (5 bases). CDR1 is SGDLS and CDR2 is YYNGEE in the germline V gene. The length of the CDR3 is 15 residues. Trimming pared 0 bases from V and 2 bases from J, leaving 11 bases between. DNA for the CDR3: TGTGCCAGCAGCGTAGTATGGGGGGGAAACACTGAAGCTTTCTTT. It encodes CASSVVWGGNTEAFF.

The chain couples TRBV5-1 to TRBJ2-4, with D perhaps matching TRBD1 or TRBD2 (6 bases each). Trimming stripped 1 base from V and 8 bases from J, with 13 bases between. CDR1 is SGHRS, CDR2 YFSETQ, per germline. There are 14 residues in the CDR3. The CDR3 DNA follows: TGCGCCAGCAGCTTGACAGGGAGGTTAGACATTCAGTACTTC. It specifies CASSLTGRLDIQYF.

This clonotype was counted many times. The rearrangement uses TRBV12-5 and TRBJ2-3; TRBD2 agrees at 11 bases. Germline assignment: CDR1 LGHNT and CDR2 FRNRAP. V lost 7 bases, J lost 1 base, and 7 bases stayed unmatched. The CDR3 spans 16 residues. This chain's CDR3 is CASDPTSGRGTDTQYF. The CDR3 DNA sequence: TGTGCTAGTGACCCTACTAGCGGGAGAGGCACAGATACGCAGTATTTT.

The chain recombines TRBV28 with TRBJ2-7; 13 bases map to TRBD2. V was clipped by 10 bases and J by 8 bases; unmatched bases: 11. Germline V gene lookup returns CDR1 MDHEN and CDR2 SYDVKM. CDR3 size: 14 residues. CDR3 DNA: TGTGCCACCATCTCAGGACTAGCGGGAGTTCAGCAGTACTTC. Translating it yields CATISGLAGVQQYF. Full variable domain (remainder filled in from reference TRBV28 and TRBJ2-7): DVKVTQSSRYLVKRTGEKVFLECVQDMDHENMFWYRQDPGLGLRLIYFSYDVKMKEKGDIPEGYSVSREKKERFSLILESASTNQTSMYLCATISGLAGVQQYFGPGTRLTVT.